This T cell receptor beta chain was identified in a study of blood T cell repertoires in COVID-19. In the study overall: Material from acute and convalescent COVID-19 was sourced from the United States, Italy and Spain. From T cells, B-cell-depleted T cells, or PBMCs came the material, which was cDNA or gDNA.

Measured with immunoSEQ multiplex PCR; TCRdb has only the in-frame clones, and not every one. The sample carries around 420,000 clones, 88% recorded once. Those enrolled, adults aged about 18 to 95 years, came from 20 to 25 US areas. Per germline, CDR1 SNHLY and CDR2 FYNNEI. Trimming cost V 8 bases and J 3 bases; bases outside gene matches: 6. The CDR3 length is 14 residues. The receptor was derived from a middle-aged woman with acute COVID-19. The chain employs TRBV2 and TRBJ2-5, with 10 bases lining up with TRBD2. Sequencing input: PBMCs or T cells enriched from blood (not recorded which). The CDR3 nucleotides are TGTGCCAGCTCTAGCGGGGGAGAAAAAGAGACCCAGTACTTC. It yields the protein CASSSGGEKETQYF.